A single sample is the source of the 17 T cell receptor beta chains below, sequenced in a study of Ad26.COV2.S vaccination and SARS-CoV-2 variants. Regarding treatment: 19 received Ad26.COV2.S at low or high dose, single or two shots; a few received placebo; per-sample allocation not given. Sampling was done on day 63 after the first vaccine or placebo injection. Using immunoSEQ multiplex PCR, the repertoire was profiled, and TCRdb retains in-frame clones only, with some absent. This sample carries fewer than 600,000 clones, 89% of them seen once, and the ten largest clones take more than 1.5%. The specimen was peripheral blood, collected in a trial of Ad26.COV2.S vaccine versus placebo. The receptors were sampled from a person between 18 and 65 years old who received the Ad26.COV2.S COVID-19 vaccine or a placebo.

The CDR3 region is CASSPPSGGSYEQYF. For the CDR3, the DNA is TGTGCCAGCAGCCCGCCCTCGGGGGGGAGCTACGAGCAGTACTTC. The chain links TRBV21-1 to TRBJ2-7; the DNA was not used to check the table's D call, TRBD2. TRBV21-1 is reported as a pseudogene. This CDR3 is 15 amino acids long.

This clone has a handful of counts. V gene TRBV7-9 combines with J gene TRBJ1-6; TRBD1 agrees at 7 bases. From germline, CDR1 is SEHNR and CDR2 FQNEAQ (reference sequence). With 7 bases clipped from V and 5 bases from J, the junction kept 5 bases outside the gene matches. The CDR3 has 14 amino acids. The CDR3 coding sequence is TGTGCCAGCAACCAAGGACAGGATAATTCACCCCTCCACTTT. This encodes CASNQGQDNSPLHF.

This chain uses TRBV7-3 with TRBJ2-2; D possibly uses TRBD1 or TRBD2 (5 bases each). This CDR3 is built from 14 residues. The V end lost 4 bases, the J end lost 6 bases, and 12 bases lay between the germline ends. The germline V gene has CDR1 SGHTA and CDR2 FQGTGA. In DNA, the CDR3 is TGTGCCAGCAGCTCGGGACGGGCCGCCGGGGAGCTGTTTTTT. Its translation is CASSSGRAAGELFF.

This clone was recorded once. The CDR3 sequence: CATSRGPGYEQYF. CDR3 bases: TGTGCCACCAGCAGAGGGCCGGGCTACGAGCAGTACTTC. This sequence joins TRBV15 and TRBJ2-7; D gene ambiguous. The V end was cut by 1 base, the J end by 3 bases, with 7 bases between. This CDR3 comprises 13 residues. Germline CDR1 is LNHNV and CDR2 is YYDKDF (reference sequence).

The rearrangement joins TRBV5-1 to TRBJ2-1; 11 bases map to TRBD2. V lost 4 bases to trimming and J lost 3 bases; unmatched junction nucleotides: 3. Germline values: CDR1 SGHRS, CDR2 YFSETQ. The length of the CDR3 is 15 residues. The CDR3 DNA is TGCGCCAGCAGCCCCGGGACTAGCGGCTACAATGAGCAGTTCTTC. Residues: CASSPGTSGYNEQFF.

The rearrangement joins TRBV7-3 to TRBJ2-3; D is ambiguous. V was trimmed by 5 bases and J by 5 bases, leaving 14 bases between them. The CDR3 is 14 amino acids. In germline, CDR1 is SGHTA, CDR2 FQGTGA. The CDR3 DNA reads TGTGCCAGCAGCGCTCAAAGCACCTTAGATACGCAGTATTTT. Translation: CASSAQSTLDTQYF.

As to this clone: Germline and junction disagree at one end, which may indicate a read error. The chain is built from TRBV7-7 and TRBJ2-5, with TRBD2 as a possible D gene (6 bases). Germline CDR1 reads SSHAT; CDR2 reads FNYEAQ (reference sequence). The length of the CDR3 is 15 residues. The CDR3 bases are TGTGCTAGCAGCTTAGTGGTGGGACTGAAAGAGACCCAGTACTTC. It is translated as CASSLVVGLKETQYF.

The CDR3 reads CAWTGGTNTGELFF. The CDR3 coding sequence is TGTGCCTGGACCGGCGGGACGAACACCGGGGAGCTGTTTTTT. This chain joins TRBV30 and TRBJ2-2; possibly TRBD2 for D (6 bases). From germline, CDR1 is GTSNPN and CDR2 SVGIG (reference sequence). This CDR3 is 14 amino acids long. V lost 4 bases to trimming and J lost 0 bases, with 9 bases between them.

This chain uses TRBV3-1 (or the pseudogene TRBV3-2) with TRBJ1-5; 8 nucleotides align to TRBD1. The CDR3 totals 15 residues. The germline gives CDR1 LGHDT, CDR2 YNNKEL (reference sequence). V lost 4 bases, J lost 6 bases, and 8 bases stayed unmatched. The CDR3 DNA reads as TGTGCCAGCAGCCGAGGGACAGGCATGAGTCAGCCCCAGCATTTT. Translation gives CASSRGTGMSQPQHF.

The gene calls are TRBV13 and TRBJ1-1; no definite D call. The CDR3 is made up of 15 amino acids. Looked up from germline, CDR1 is PRHDT and CDR2 is FYEKMQ (reference sequence). Between the trimmed V and J ends, which lost 2 bases and 6 bases, there was a span of 16 bases. The CDR3 spells CASSLLKGEWAEAFF. DNA for the CDR3: TGTGCCAGCAGCTTATTGAAGGGAGAGTGGGCTGAAGCTTTCTTT.

The chain joins TRBV3-1 (or the pseudogene TRBV3-2) to TRBJ1-2, with D perhaps TRBD1 (5 bases). Trimming took off 4 bases at V and 0 bases at J, with 15 bases between the two ends. Germline values: CDR1 LGHDT, CDR2 YNNKEL (reference sequence). The CDR3 length is 16 residues. CDR3 sequence: CASSRQSRISNYGYTF. CDR3 in DNA: TGTGCCAGCAGCCGACAGTCGAGGATTTCTAACTATGGCTACACCTTC.

The chain employs TRBV7-6 and TRBJ1-3; D gene uncertain. Germline V gives CDR1 SGHVS, CDR2 FNYEAQ. The CDR3 is 14 amino acids. With 0 bases removed from V and 4 bases from J, the gap between germline ends came to 7 bases. CDR3 sequence (DNA): TGTGCCAGCAGCTTAGCAGGCTGGGGAAACACCATATATTTT. Translating gives CASSLAGWGNTIYF.

The chain combines TRBV4-1 with TRBJ1-5; possible D gene TRBD1, 6 bases. V shed 2 bases and J shed 3 bases, with 11 bases lying between them. Germline-derived CDR1 and CDR2 are MGHRA and YSYEKL. CDR3 size: 15 residues. CDR3 in DNA: TGCGCCAGCAGCCAACTCGCAGGGGTCAATCAGCCCCAGCATTTT. Translating gives CASSQLAGVNQPQHF.

The rearrangement joins TRBV5-1 to TRBJ2-1; 9 nucleotides align to TRBD2. The CDR3 has 15 amino acids. The V gene's germline CDR1 is SGHRS and CDR2 YFSETQ. V shed 0 bases and J 6 bases; nucleotides not matched to a gene: 4. The CDR3, as DNA: TGCGCCAGCAGCTTGGCAGCGGGAGGCGGCAATGAGCAGTTCTTC. Amino acid sequence: CASSLAAGGGNEQFF. Combining the CDR3 with reference TRBV5-1 and TRBJ2-1 gives the whole variable domain KAGVTQTPRYLIKTRGQQVTLSCSPISGHRSVSWYQQTPGQGLQFLFEYFSETQRNKGNFPGRFSGRQFSNSRSEMNVSTLELGDSALYLCASSLAAGGGNEQFFGPGTRLTVL.

The chain has TRBV28 and TRBJ2-7, with unresolved D. This CDR3 contains 12 residues. V dropped 7 bases and J dropped 3 bases, with 10 bases sitting between them. Germline V lookup: CDR1 MDHEN, CDR2 SYDVKM. CDR3 region: CASTQNGYEQYF. CDR3 nucleotides: TGTGCCAGCACCCAAAACGGCTACGAGCAGTACTTC.

J is TRBJ1-1 and V is TRBV6-5; 7 positions agree with TRBD1. Germline V lookup: CDR1 MNHEY, CDR2 SVGAGI. The length of the CDR3 is 13 residues. V was clipped by 4 bases and J by 6 bases; unmatched bases: 5. CDR3 sequence reads: CASSFPGTAEAFF. The CDR3, as DNA: TGTGCCAGCAGTTTCCCCGGGACAGCTGAAGCTTTCTTT.

The rearrangement joins TRBV11-2 to TRBJ1-5; D is unresolved. CDR1 and CDR2 (germline): SGHAT, FQNNGV. This CDR3 is built from 15 residues. Trimming removed 1 base at V and 4 bases at J, with 11 bases between. The CDR3 DNA is TGTGCCAGCAGCTTAGTATCGGGTATTAATCAGCCCCAGCATTTT. This translates into CASSLVSGINQPQHF.